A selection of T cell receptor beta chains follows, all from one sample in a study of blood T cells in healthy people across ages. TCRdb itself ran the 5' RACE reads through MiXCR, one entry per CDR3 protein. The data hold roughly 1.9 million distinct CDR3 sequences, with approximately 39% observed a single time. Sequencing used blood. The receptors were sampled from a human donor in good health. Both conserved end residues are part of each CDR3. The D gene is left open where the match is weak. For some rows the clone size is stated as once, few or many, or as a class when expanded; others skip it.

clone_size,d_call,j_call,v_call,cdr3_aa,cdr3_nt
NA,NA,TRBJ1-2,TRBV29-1,CSVAPPSGQNYGYTF,TGCAGCGTTGCCCCGCCGTCCGGGCAGAACTATGGCTACACCTTC
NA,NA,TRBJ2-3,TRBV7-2,CASSLTGGLADTQYF,TGTGCCAGCAGCTTAACCGGGGGACTCGCAGATACGCAGTATTTT
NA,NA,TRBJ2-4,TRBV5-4,CASSPRGQADSPIRQIQYF,TGTGCCAGCAGCCCCCGGGGGCAGGCCGATTCCCCGATAAGACAAATACAGTACTTC
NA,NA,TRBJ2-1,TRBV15,CATSREVFSYEQFF,TGTGCCACCAGCAGGGAGGTTTTCTCCTACGAGCAGTTCTTC
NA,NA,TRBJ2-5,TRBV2,CASSVGMQYF,TGTGCCAGCAGCGTAGGGATGCAGTACTTC
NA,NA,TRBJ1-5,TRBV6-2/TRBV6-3,CASSSGTSHARPQHF,TGTGCCAGCAGTTCCGGGACTTCCCATGCAAGGCCCCAGCATTTT
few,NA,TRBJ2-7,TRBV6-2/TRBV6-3,CASSSPDNYYEQYF,TGTGCCAGCAGTTCCCCCGACAACTACTACGAGCAGTACTTC
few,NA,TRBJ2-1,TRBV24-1,CATSDFVKDEQFF,TGTGCCACCAGTGATTTTGTGAAGGATGAGCAGTTCTTC
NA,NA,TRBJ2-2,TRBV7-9,CASSLGRTGERFF,TGTGCCAGCAGCTTAGGGCGCACCGGGGAGCGGTTTTTT
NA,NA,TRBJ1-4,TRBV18,CASSPQGNPTTNEKLFF,TGTGCCAGCTCACCTCAGGGAAACCCAACAACTAATGAAAAACTGTTTTTT